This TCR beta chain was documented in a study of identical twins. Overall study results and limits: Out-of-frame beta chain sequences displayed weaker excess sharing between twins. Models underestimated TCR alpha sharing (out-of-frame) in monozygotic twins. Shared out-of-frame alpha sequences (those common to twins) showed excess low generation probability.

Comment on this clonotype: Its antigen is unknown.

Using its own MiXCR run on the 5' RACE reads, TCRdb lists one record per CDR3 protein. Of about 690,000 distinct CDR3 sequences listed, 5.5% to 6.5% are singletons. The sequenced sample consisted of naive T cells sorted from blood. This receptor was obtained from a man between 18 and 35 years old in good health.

The CDR3 coding sequence is TGTGCCAGCAGTTCCGGACAGGGTGCTGGCTACACCTTC. It encodes CASSSGQGAGYTF. This chain links TRBV12-3 or TRBV12-4 with TRBJ1-2, with 8 positions matching TRBD1. V lost 4 bases, J lost 7 bases, and 5 bases stayed unmatched. The CDR3 contains 13 residues.